This is a list of T cell receptor beta chains from one sample in a study of long-term antiretroviral therapy in people with HIV. Method: immunoSEQ multiplex PCR; TCRdb's copy keeps in-frame clones and lacks some. The sample contains under 45,000 clones, around four fifths of which appear only once. The sequencing used unsorted PBMCs, collected 1 year after starting antiretroviral therapy. Receptors originate from a man younger than 35 with HIV. Each CDR3 is given with its conserved first and last residue. D genes are given only for firm matches. Expanded clones get a size class; other rows say once, few or many, or leave the size out.

v_gene	j_gene	abundance	d_gene	CDR3nt	CDR3aa
TRBV28	TRBJ2-4	.	.	TGTGCCACTAGGGGTCGGGCCAAAAACATTCAGTACTTC	CATRGRAKNIQYF
TRBV18	TRBJ2-3	.	TRBD1	TGTGCCAGCTCACCCGGGACAGGGGTAGATACGCAGTATTTT	CASSPGTGVDTQYF
TRBV5-4	TRBJ2-4	.	.	TGTGCCAGCAGCTCAACAGTTGAAAAAAACATTCAGTACTTC	CASSSTVEKNIQYF
TRBV28	TRBJ2-7	.	.	TGTGCCAGCAGTTTATCATTCTACGAGCAGTACTTC	CASSLSFYEQYF
TRBV7-9	TRBJ1-1	.	TRBD1	TGTGCCAGCAGCTCCCGGGACAGGGTCCTTACTGAAGCTTTCTTT	CASSSRDRVLTEAFF
TRBV7-2	TRBJ1-2	.	.	TGTGCCAGCAGCTTAGGTCCAGGTTTTAACTATGGCTACACCTTC	CASSLGPGFNYGYTF
TRBV29-1	TRBJ2-2	.	.	TGCAGCGCACCCTCCGGCACCGGGGAGCTGTTTTTT	CSAPSGTGELFF
TRBV28	TRBJ1-2	few	TRBD1	TGTGCCAGCATCGCCGACAGGGACGACTATGGCTACACCTTC	CASIADRDDYGYTF
TRBV5-4	TRBJ2-2	.	.	TGTGCCAGCAGCCTGACCGGAGACACCGGGGAGCTGTTTTTT	CASSLTGDTGELFF
TRBV25-1	TRBJ2-1	.	.	TGTGCCAGCAGTGAATCCTGGGAGAACTACAATGAGCAGTTCTTC	CASSESWENYNEQFF
TRBV7-9	TRBJ1-1	.	.	TGTGCCAGCAGCTACACTTCCTACACCCGGACAGATAACACTGAAGCTTTCTTT	CASSYTSYTRTDNTEAFF
TRBV5-6	TRBJ1-1	.	.	TGTGCCAGCAGCTCCCTATTCTTGACGGAGAACACTGAAGCTTTCTTT	CASSSLFLTENTEAFF
TRBV6-5	TRBJ2-7	.	.	TGTGCCAGCAGTTACCGTCTATATTACGAGCAGTACTTC	CASSYRLYYEQYF
TRBV25-1	TRBJ2-7	.	TRBD2	TGTGCCAGCAGTCATAGCGGGGGGGACGAGCAGTACTTC	CASSHSGGDEQYF
TRBV6-5	TRBJ1-1	few	.	TGTGCCAGCAGTTACTCGAGGAACAGGGTCACTGAAGCTTTCTTT	CASSYSRNRVTEAFF
TRBV4-1	TRBJ2-7	.	.	TGCGCCAGCAGCCACCTCGGGGGCTCCTACGAGCAGTACTTC	CASSHLGGSYEQYF
TRBV9	TRBJ2-3	.	TRBD2	TGTGCCAGCAGCGTGGACGGGACTAGCGGATGGGATACGCAGTATTTT	CASSVDGTSGWDTQYF
TRBV7-3	TRBJ1-1	few	.	TGTGCCAGCAGCTTTAGTCTGGACACTGAAGCTTTCTTT	CASSFSLDTEAFF
TRBV28	TRBJ1-2	.	.	TGTGCCAGCAGTTTCATGGGGGAGGGTGGCTACACCTTC	CASSFMGEGGYTF
TRBV28	TRBJ1-5	.	.	TGTGCCAGCAGTTCGCCCAATCAGCCCCAGCATTTT	CASSSPNQPQHF
TRBV5-8	TRBJ1-1	.	.	TGTGCCAGCAGCTTGGGAGGCCCAAAAGCTTTCTTT	CASSLGGPKAFF
TRBV4-3	TRBJ1-1	.	TRBD1	TGCGCCAGCAGCCAACACTTGGACAGGGGTTTAGGGGCTTTCTTT	CASSQHLDRGLGAFF
TRBV7-6	TRBJ2-7	.	.	TGTGCCAGCAGCTCTCCGGGACATAGTAACGAGCAGTACTTC	CASSSPGHSNEQYF
TRBV28	TRBJ2-3	once	.	TGTGCCAGCAGTTTTATATTGGGGGCTGGAAGCACAGATACGCAGTATTTT	CASSFILGAGSTDTQYF
TRBV12-5	TRBJ1-2	.	.	TGTGCTAGTGGTTTGGTGAGGTGGGGGGAGGACTACACCTTC	CASGLVRWGEDYTF
TRBV28	TRBJ1-3	.	.	TGTGCCAGCAGTTTAGAGGGCCCTAACTCGGCTGGAAACACCATATATTTT	CASSLEGPNSAGNTIYF
TRBV27	TRBJ2-2	few	.	TGTGCCAGCAGTTTGGCCGCTACGGGGGCCGGGGAGCTGTTTTTT	CASSLAATGAGELFF
TRBV5-1	TRBJ1-1	.	.	TGCGCCAGCAGCTTGGGCACCATGAACACTGAAGCTTTCTTT	CASSLGTMNTEAFF
TRBV5-6	TRBJ1-5	.	TRBD1	TGTGCCAGCAGCTACGGGACAGTCGATCAGCCCCAGCATTTT	CASSYGTVDQPQHF
TRBV6-1	TRBJ1-4	.	.	TGTGCCAGCAGTGAAGATATAGGGAGGCAGGTTGAAAAACTGTTTTTT	CASSEDIGRQVEKLFF
TRBV6-5	TRBJ2-5	.	.	TGTGCCAGCAGTTACTCTGGGATTGGAGAGACCCAGTACTTC	CASSYSGIGETQYF
TRBV28	TRBJ2-1	few	.	TGTGCCAGCAGTTTAATCTACAATGAGCAGTTCTTC	CASSLIYNEQFF
TRBV18	TRBJ2-7	.	TRBD1	TGTGCCAGCTCTTGGACGGGACAGAGCTCCTACGAGCAGTACTTC	CASSWTGQSSYEQYF
TRBV7-9	TRBJ2-3	.	.	TGTGCCAGCAGCGCAGCCCGGGGCACAGATACGCAGTATTTT	CASSAARGTDTQYF
TRBV11-2	TRBJ2-3	.	.	TGTGCCAGCAGCTTAGGGGCAGATACGCAGTATTTT	CASSLGADTQYF
TRBV27	TRBJ2-1	.	TRBD1	TGTGCCAGCAGTTTAAACAGGGGGTTAGATCAGTTCTTC	CASSLNRGLDQFF
TRBV6-5	TRBJ1-2	few	.	TGTGCCAGCAGTTACTCGGTTGATATCAACTATGGCTACACCTTC	CASSYSVDINYGYTF
TRBV7-9	TRBJ1-2	.	TRBD1	TGTGCCAGCAGCCCGGGACAGTCCTATGGCTACACCTTC	CASSPGQSYGYTF
TRBV7-2	TRBJ2-7	.	.	TGTGCCAGCAGTACCGACCGAGCCTCTTACGAGCAGTACTTC	CASSTDRASYEQYF
TRBV10-1	TRBJ2-7	.	TRBD1	TGCGCCAGCAGTGATGGACAGGGCCTCTACGAGCAGTACTTC	CASSDGQGLYEQYF
TRBV10-3	TRBJ2-1	.	.	TGTGCTATTCGGGGGACGAATAATGAGCAGTTCTTC	CAIRGTNNEQFF
TRBV7-9	TRBJ2-5	.	TRBD1	TGTGCCAGCAGCCGCCAGGGGGAAGAGACCCAGTACTTC	CASSRQGEETQYF